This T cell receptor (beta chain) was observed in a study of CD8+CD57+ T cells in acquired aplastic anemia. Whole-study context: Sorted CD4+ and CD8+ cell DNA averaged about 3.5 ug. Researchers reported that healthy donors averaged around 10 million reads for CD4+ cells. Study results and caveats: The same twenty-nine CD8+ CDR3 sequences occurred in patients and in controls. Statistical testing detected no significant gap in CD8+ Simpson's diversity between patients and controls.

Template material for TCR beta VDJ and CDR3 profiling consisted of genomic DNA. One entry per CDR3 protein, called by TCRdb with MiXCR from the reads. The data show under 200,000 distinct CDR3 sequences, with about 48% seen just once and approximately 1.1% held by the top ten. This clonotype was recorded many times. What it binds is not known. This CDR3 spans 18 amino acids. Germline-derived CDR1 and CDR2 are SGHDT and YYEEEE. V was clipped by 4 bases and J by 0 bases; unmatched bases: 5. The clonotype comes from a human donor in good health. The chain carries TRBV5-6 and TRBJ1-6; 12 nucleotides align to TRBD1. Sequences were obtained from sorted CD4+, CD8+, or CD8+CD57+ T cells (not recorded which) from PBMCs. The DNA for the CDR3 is TGTGCCAGCAGCGAGGGACAGGGGGCAGGCTCCTATAATTCACCCCTCCACTTT. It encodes CASSEGQGAGSYNSPLHF.